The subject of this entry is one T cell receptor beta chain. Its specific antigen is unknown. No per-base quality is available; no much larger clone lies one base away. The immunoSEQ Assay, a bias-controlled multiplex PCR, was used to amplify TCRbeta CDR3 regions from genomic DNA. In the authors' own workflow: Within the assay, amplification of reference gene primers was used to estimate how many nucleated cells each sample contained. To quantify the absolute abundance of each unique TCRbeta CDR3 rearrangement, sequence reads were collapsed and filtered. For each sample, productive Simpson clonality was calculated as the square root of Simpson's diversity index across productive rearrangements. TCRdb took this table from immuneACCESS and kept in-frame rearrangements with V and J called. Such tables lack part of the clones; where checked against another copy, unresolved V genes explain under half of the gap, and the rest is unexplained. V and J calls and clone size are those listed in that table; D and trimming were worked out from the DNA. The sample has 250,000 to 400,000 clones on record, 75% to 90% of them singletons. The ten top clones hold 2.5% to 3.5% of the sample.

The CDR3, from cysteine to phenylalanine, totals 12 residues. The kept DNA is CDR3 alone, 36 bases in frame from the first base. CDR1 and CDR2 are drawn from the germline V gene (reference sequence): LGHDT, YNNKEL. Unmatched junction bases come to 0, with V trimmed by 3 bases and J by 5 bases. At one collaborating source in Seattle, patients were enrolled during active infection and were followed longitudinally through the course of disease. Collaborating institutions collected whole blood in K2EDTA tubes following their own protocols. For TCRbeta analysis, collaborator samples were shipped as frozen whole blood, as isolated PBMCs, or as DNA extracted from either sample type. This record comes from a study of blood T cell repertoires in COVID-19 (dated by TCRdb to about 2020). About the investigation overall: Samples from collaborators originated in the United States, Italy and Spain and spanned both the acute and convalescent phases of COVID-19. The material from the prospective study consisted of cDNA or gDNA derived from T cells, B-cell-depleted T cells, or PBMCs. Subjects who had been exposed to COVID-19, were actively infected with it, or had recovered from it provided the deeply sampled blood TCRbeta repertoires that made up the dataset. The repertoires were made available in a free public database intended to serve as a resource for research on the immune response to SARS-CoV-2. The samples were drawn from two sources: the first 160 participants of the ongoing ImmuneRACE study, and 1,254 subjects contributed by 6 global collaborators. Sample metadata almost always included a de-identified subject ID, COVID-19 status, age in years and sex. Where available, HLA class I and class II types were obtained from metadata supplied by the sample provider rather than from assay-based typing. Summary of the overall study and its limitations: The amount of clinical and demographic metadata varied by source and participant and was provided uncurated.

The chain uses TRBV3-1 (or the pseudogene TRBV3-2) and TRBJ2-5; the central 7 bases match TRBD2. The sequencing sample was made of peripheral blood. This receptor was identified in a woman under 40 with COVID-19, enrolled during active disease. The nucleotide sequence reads TGTGCCAGCAGCCACGGGAGGGAGACCCAGTACTTC. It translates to CASSHGRETQYF.